This T cell receptor (beta chain) was sequenced in a study of shared clonotypes between healthy human individuals (dated by TCRdb to 2020 to 2022). Regarding the study in general: Two women and three men aged 18 to 49 years were included in the cohort. Between about 0.94 and 8.9 billion PBMCs per donor were obtained by leukapheresis. Blood TCR repertoires of a handful of healthy adults were deeply sequenced to estimate repertoire size and the extent of clonotype sharing between individuals. Different laboratories and diverse techniques were used to prepare libraries and sequence TCR repertoires, to increase sequencing depth and limit assay-specific biases. For each donor, CD4 naive and CD4 memory were each given three plates, CD8 naive was given two plates, and CD8 memory was given one plate.

TCR CDR3 regions were amplified from genomic DNA by multiplex PCR using the deep immunoSEQ assay. Extracted genomic DNA from each cell subset was distributed evenly across all wells of several immunoSEQ 96-well plates, and each plate was treated as a replicate. For sorted subsets, roughly 0.2 ug genomic DNA, equal to tens of thousands of T cell genomes, was loaded into each replicate PCR. Purified libraries were quantified with a Qubit 3.0 fluorometer, sized on a Bioanalyzer 2100, and re-quantified with the KAPA Library Quantification kit. A separate single-read 150-cycle Illumina NextSeq 550 flow cell was used to sequence each immunoSEQ 96-well plate. Concerning the study's data processing: Because only junctional sequences without quality scores were contained in the immunoSEQ output, filtering matching that applied to full-length reads could not be performed. To assign V/J genes and CDR3, sequences were annotated using PyIR, a Python wrapper for IgBLAST v1.9, with IMGT germline references. Reads with weak V/J assignments (E-value above 1e-6), missing CDR3, stop codons, out-of-frame junctions, or ambiguous translated residues were removed. V3J clonotypes were defined as sequences sharing an identical inferred V gene, J gene, and CDR3 amino acid sequence. Percentage overlap between repertoires was calculated by dividing the number of shared unique clonotypes by the size of the smaller repertoire. RTK rarefaction, the Chao1 estimator, and Recon v2.1 estimates of unobserved clonotypes were used to assess repertoire richness. Generation probabilities for all TCRbeta clonotypes obtained by the gDNA method from four donors were computed using OLGA. This is the immuneACCESS table as TCRdb keeps it, with only in-frame sequences that have V and J called. A part of the clones is gone; compared with another copy, unresolved V genes explain less than half, and the rest is unexplained. V and J calls and clone size are as listed in that table; D and trimming were resolved from the DNA. The sample has over 1.5 million clones on record, about 98% of them singletons. Roughly 0.45% of the sample rests with the top ten.

What the research found in general, with its limitations: Based on pairwise subsampling, the degree of clonotype sharing among donors was expected to be affected by sequencing depth. Compared with non-shared clonotypes, the clonotypes found in all four sorted-subset donors had higher generation probabilities. Sharing across four donors was observed for around 5% of naive CD4, over 3% of naive CD8, over 2% of memory CD4, and roughly 0.4% of memory CD8 clonotypes. Only blood was sampled, and tissue TCR repertoires likely differ from those in blood. The genetic and exposure-history diversity represented was limited by the small number of donors. Naive subsets generally had larger estimated clonotype richness than memory subsets. Incomplete sequencing was indicated by rarefaction of sorted-subset datasets, despite the large sequencing depth.

A word on this clone: The target of this receptor is not known. The sample holds no much larger clone one base away, and base qualities are not on file.

The donors were healthy, HIV-negative adults who had no recently reported acute infections or vaccinations. All donors were Caucasian adults living in Nashville, Tennessee, USA. CD4+ T cells were enriched through magnetic negative selection, after which naive cells were positively selected on CD45RA and the remaining negative fraction served as the memory subset. Blood was obtained by leukapheresis, after which PBMCs were separated by Ficoll-Histopaque density gradient centrifugation and cryopreserved in liquid nitrogen vapor phase. Purity and quantity of every magnetically sorted T cell population were checked by analytical flow cytometry. Genomic DNA was isolated from every sorted fraction and measured by UV absorbance on a Nanodrop 2000c. The receptor comes from a man aged 30-40 years in good health. Source material: naive CD4+ T cells sorted from blood. Sample cell subset or site, as interpreted from the label and publication: CD45RA+ positively selected.

DNA sequence: TGTGCCAGCAGCTTAGGAGAGGGGTGGGGCACAGATACGCAGTATTTT. This translates into CASSLGEGWGTDTQYF. The rearranged chain carries TRBV11-3 and TRBJ2-3, with the D call perhaps TRBD1 or TRBD2, each one matching 5 bases. The CDR3 measures 16 amino acids from cysteine to phenylalanine. Only the CDR3 DNA stays, 48 bases, in frame from base 1. The junction carries 12 bases between V and J, which are trimmed by 1 base and 1 base respectively. CDR1 and CDR2 were assigned from the germline V gene as SGHNT and YENEEA.